This T cell receptor beta chain was sequenced in a study of vaccination and CD4 T cells after COVID-19. This clonotype was seen more than once but under ten times. The target antigen is unknown. Time point described: late sampling 161 to 241 days after vaccination in three convalescent patients. Regarding treatment: roughly ten-day PBMC culture with coronavirus spike peptide pools or control peptides (ViraFEST assay). The J segment lost 1 base and the V segment lost 4 bases, leaving 13 bases of the junction unmatched. This CDR3 contains 17 residues. CDR1 is SGHNT and CDR2 is YYREEE in the germline V gene (reference sequence). With the Oncomine TCR Beta short-read assay, DNA from cultured CD4+ T cells was sequenced. MiXCR was run by TCRdb on the PCR reads, yielding one entry per CDR3 protein. The sample lists about 20,000 distinct CDR3 sequences, less than 40% seen once, with 2.6% in the top ten.

The sequences come from CD4+ T cells from blood, cultured in vitro, collected about 7 months after SARS-CoV-2 vaccination. This TCR came from a human donor who had recovered from COVID-19. This sequence joins TRBV5-4 and TRBJ2-5; TRBD2 matches 7 bases. CDR3 coding DNA: TGTGCCAGCAGCGCAATTGGGGGGGGACGGAGCCAAGAGACCCAGTACTTC. Residues: CASSAIGGGRSQETQYF.